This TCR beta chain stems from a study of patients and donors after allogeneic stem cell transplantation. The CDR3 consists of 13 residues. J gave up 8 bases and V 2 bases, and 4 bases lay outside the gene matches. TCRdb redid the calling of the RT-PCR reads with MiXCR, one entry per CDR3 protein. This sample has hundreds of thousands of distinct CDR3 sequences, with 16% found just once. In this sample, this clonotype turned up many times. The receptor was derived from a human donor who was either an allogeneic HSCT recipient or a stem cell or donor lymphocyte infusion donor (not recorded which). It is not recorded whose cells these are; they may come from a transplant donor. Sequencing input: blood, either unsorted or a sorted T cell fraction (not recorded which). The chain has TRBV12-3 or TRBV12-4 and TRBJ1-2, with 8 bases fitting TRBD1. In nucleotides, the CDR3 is TGTGCCAGCAGTTTACAGGGGGCGCGGGGCTACACCTTC. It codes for CASSLQGARGYTF.